This is a list of T cell receptor beta chains from one sample in a study of T cell repertoires in cytomegalovirus infection. TCRdb recomputed calls from the reads with MiXCR, one row per CDR3 protein. The repertoire consists of 310,000 or so distinct CDR3 sequences, with 20% to 30% occurring once and the leading ten covering about 15%. The specimen was PBMCs. The receptors here all came from a human donor in good health (CMV status not recorded). Some clones in this sample may be carry-over from other donors' samples. Each CDR3 is given without its conserved first and last residue. Each record gives: J gene, V gene, CDR3 protein.

j_gene: TRBJ1-5; v_gene: TRBV6-1; CDR3aa: ASRGQGYQPQH
j_gene: TRBJ1-5; v_gene: TRBV28; CDR3aa: ASSLSEFNQPQH
j_gene: TRBJ2-7; v_gene: TRBV19; CDR3aa: ASSTTARLWDEQY
j_gene: TRBJ2-2; v_gene: TRBV28; CDR3aa: ASSLMGLAGIGELF
j_gene: TRBJ2-7; v_gene: TRBV15; CDR3aa: ATSRNLGGLYHEQY
j_gene: TRBJ2-3; v_gene: TRBV7-2; CDR3aa: ASSRGASTDTQY
j_gene: TRBJ2-7; v_gene: TRBV18; CDR3aa: ASSPTEGGGAGEQY
j_gene: TRBJ1-1; v_gene: TRBV7-3; CDR3aa: ASSPPGGTAF
j_gene: TRBJ1-2; v_gene: TRBV7-3; CDR3aa: ASSFTGGSGGYT
j_gene: TRBJ2-5; v_gene: TRBV20-1; CDR3aa: SARDPGRPQETQY
j_gene: TRBJ2-1; v_gene: TRBV28; CDR3aa: ASSLWGGTASYNEQF
j_gene: TRBJ1-1; v_gene: TRBV28; CDR3aa: ASGFRGGVAEAF
j_gene: TRBJ1-1; v_gene: TRBV6-2/TRBV6-3; CDR3aa: ASSYPKGRMNTEAF
j_gene: TRBJ1-6; v_gene: TRBV10-3; CDR3aa: AISEAGWNSPLH
j_gene: TRBJ2-7; v_gene: TRBV5-3; CDR3aa: ASSLTSGRSSYEQY
j_gene: TRBJ2-3; v_gene: TRBV7-2; CDR3aa: ASRPTTNTQY
j_gene: TRBJ2-1; v_gene: TRBV19; CDR3aa: ASQKPQGMGDNEQF
j_gene: TRBJ2-7; v_gene: TRBV6-2/TRBV6-3; CDR3aa: ASTKTSGTYEQY
j_gene: TRBJ2-1; v_gene: TRBV29-1; CDR3aa: SVEVGSGSSYNEQF
j_gene: TRBJ2-7; v_gene: TRBV28; CDR3aa: ASSFVGSFNEQY
j_gene: TRBJ2-7; v_gene: TRBV28; CDR3aa: ASSTLTGASVLEQY
j_gene: TRBJ1-4; v_gene: TRBV28; CDR3aa: ASRSSGEGDNEKLF
j_gene: TRBJ2-3; v_gene: TRBV10-1; CDR3aa: ASSTSGGSTDTQY
j_gene: TRBJ2-7; v_gene: TRBV12-3/TRBV12-4; CDR3aa: ASSRGLAGGGGPSEQY
j_gene: TRBJ2-5; v_gene: TRBV28; CDR3aa: ASSSGRDGQETQY
j_gene: TRBJ2-7; v_gene: TRBV7-8; CDR3aa: ASSEGQGAIYEQY
j_gene: TRBJ1-1; v_gene: TRBV29-1; CDR3aa: SVAQGVTEAF
j_gene: TRBJ2-5; v_gene: TRBV7-2; CDR3aa: ASSITGGGGETQY
j_gene: TRBJ2-2; v_gene: TRBV7-3; CDR3aa: ASSRGLSNTGELF